Sequencing of this T cell receptor beta chain was carried out in a study of cytomegalovirus exposure and HLA in healthy donors. Germline V lookup: CDR1 SGDLS, CDR2 YYNGEE. The CDR3 extends over 15 amino acids. With 2 bases removed from V and 1 base from J, the gap between germline ends came to 7 bases. Amplification used 60 Vbeta primers and 13 Jbeta primers. Original handling: Among the unique TCR beta chains that a later analysis counted, around 72 million in all, about 10 million were shared. Profiling relied on immunoSEQ multiplex PCR, and the TCRdb table lists in-frame clones only, not all of them. D and trimming come from the DNA, and the V and J calls and clone size come from that table. The repertoire holds 85,000 to 120,000 clones, with roughly 80% as singletons.

The sequencing input was PBMCs. The rearrangement links TRBV9 to TRBJ2-6; D unresolved. The sequence derives from a man in his forties in good health and CMV-seronegative. CDR3 in amino acids: CASSVSLSGANVLTF. CDR3 in DNA: TGTGCCAGCAGCGTTTCACTATCTGGGGCCAACGTCCTGACTTTC.